This is a list of T cell receptor beta chains from one sample in a study of blood T cell repertoires in COVID-19. TCRdb's table, derived via immunoSEQ multiplex PCR, lists solely in-frame clones and lacks some. Found here are 60,000 or so clones, 80% to 90% of them singletons; the top ten hold approximately 12%. Source material: peripheral blood. The receptors were gathered from a woman of 80 years or more with acute or convalescent COVID-19. The CDR3 runs from the conserved cysteine through the conserved F or W. D genes are given only for firm matches. Expanded clones are given a class, and other clones once, few, many or no size at all.

J gene: TRBJ2-5
D gene: -
V gene: TRBV29-1
clone size: -
CDR3 protein: CSVGRGRGGQETQYF
CDR3 DNA: TGCAGCGTTGGGAGAGGAAGGGGTGGGCAAGAGACCCAGTACTTC

J gene: TRBJ1-1
D gene: -
V gene: TRBV6-1
clone size: -
CDR3 protein: CASSDPFGGAMNTEAFF
CDR3 DNA: TGTGCCAGCAGTGATCCCTTCGGGGGTGCCATGAACACTGAAGCTTTCTTT

J gene: TRBJ1-2
D gene: -
V gene: TRBV18
clone size: -
CDR3 protein: CASSPERGQANYGYTF
CDR3 DNA: TGTGCCAGCTCACCCGAACGAGGGCAAGCTAACTATGGCTACACCTTC

J gene: TRBJ1-2
D gene: TRBD1
V gene: TRBV4-1
clone size: -
CDR3 protein: CASSQPGTGFYGYTF
CDR3 DNA: TGCGCCAGCAGCCAACCTGGGACAGGCTTTTATGGCTACACCTTC

J gene: TRBJ1-6
D gene: -
V gene: TRBV4-1
clone size: once
CDR3 protein: CASSQEGTSSPLHF
CDR3 DNA: TGCGCCAGCAGCCAGGAGGGAACTTCTTCACCCCTCCACTTT

J gene: TRBJ2-7
D gene: TRBD1
V gene: TRBV29-1
clone size: -
CDR3 protein: CSGTGTGPPEQYF
CDR3 DNA: TGCAGCGGCACCGGGACAGGGCCCCCCGAGCAGTACTTC

J gene: TRBJ1-5
D gene: TRBD1
V gene: TRBV15
clone size: -
CDR3 protein: CATSRDRGLIQPQHF
CDR3 DNA: TGTGCCACCAGCAGAGACAGGGGGCTGATTCAGCCCCAGCATTTT

J gene: TRBJ1-2
D gene: TRBD1
V gene: TRBV5-6
clone size: -
CDR3 protein: CASSSRDRGPRDYGYTF
CDR3 DNA: TGTGCCAGCAGCTCCAGGGACAGGGGGCCGAGAGACTATGGCTACACCTTC

J gene: TRBJ1-1
D gene: TRBD1
V gene: TRBV5-1
clone size: few
CDR3 protein: CASSTETGGLGYTEAFF
CDR3 DNA: TGCGCCAGCAGCACTGAAACAGGGGGCCTGGGGTACACTGAAGCTTTCTTT

J gene: TRBJ2-2
D gene: TRBD1
V gene: TRBV4-1
clone size: -
CDR3 protein: CASSQWGTGTTGELFF
CDR3 DNA: TGCGCCAGCAGCCAATGGGGGACAGGGACCACCGGGGAGCTGTTTTTT

J gene: TRBJ1-3
D gene: -
V gene: TRBV19
clone size: -
CDR3 protein: CASSISTVGGNTIYF
CDR3 DNA: TGTGCCAGTAGTATTTCGACAGTCGGGGGAAACACCATATATTTT

J gene: TRBJ1-4
D gene: -
V gene: TRBV20-1
clone size: once
CDR3 protein: CSASSSQAPEKLFF
CDR3 DNA: TGCAGTGCTAGTTCGAGCCAGGCCCCTGAAAAACTGTTTTTT

J gene: TRBJ2-3
D gene: TRBD2
V gene: TRBV5-6
clone size: -
CDR3 protein: CASGLIGDYTDTQYF
CDR3 DNA: TGTGCCAGCGGGTTGATCGGGGACTACACAGATACGCAGTATTTT

J gene: TRBJ1-1
D gene: TRBD1
V gene: TRBV6-5
clone size: -
CDR3 protein: CASSYIMTGPTEAFF
CDR3 DNA: TGTGCCAGCAGTTACATTATGACAGGGCCAACCGAAGCTTTCTTT

J gene: TRBJ2-1
D gene: TRBD2
V gene: TRBV7-8
clone size: -
CDR3 protein: CASSLLAGGPYNEQFF
CDR3 DNA: TGTGCCAGCAGCTTGCTAGCGGGGGGCCCCTACAATGAGCAGTTCTTC

J gene: TRBJ2-2
D gene: TRBD2
V gene: TRBV2
clone size: -
CDR3 protein: CASSLAGVIGTGELFF
CDR3 DNA: TGTGCCAGCAGTTTAGCGGGGGTGATTGGGACCGGGGAGCTGTTTTTT

J gene: TRBJ1-3
D gene: -
V gene: TRBV5-5
clone size: once
CDR3 protein: CASSADEVGRSGNTIYF
CDR3 DNA: TGTGCCAGCAGCGCCGACGAAGTGGGGAGATCTGGAAACACCATATATTTT

J gene: TRBJ2-7
D gene: TRBD1
V gene: TRBV6-5
clone size: -
CDR3 protein: CASSYRGDRGYEQYF
CDR3 DNA: TGTGCCAGCAGTTACCGGGGCGACAGGGGCTACGAGCAGTACTTC

J gene: TRBJ2-7
D gene: -
V gene: TRBV2
clone size: -
CDR3 protein: CASSFTGPEQYF
CDR3 DNA: TGTGCCAGCAGCTTTACAGGGCCCGAGCAGTACTTC

J gene: TRBJ2-7
D gene: TRBD1
V gene: TRBV5-1
clone size: -
CDR3 protein: CASTPGQGFDEQYF
CDR3 DNA: TGCGCCAGCACACCGGGACAGGGATTCGACGAGCAGTACTTC

J gene: TRBJ2-7
D gene: TRBD2
V gene: TRBV5-4
clone size: -
CDR3 protein: CASSFGGGGSYEQYF
CDR3 DNA: TGTGCCAGCAGCTTCGGCGGGGGTGGTTCCTACGAGCAGTACTTC

J gene: TRBJ1-2
D gene: TRBD1
V gene: TRBV27
clone size: -
CDR3 protein: CASSAGTGVRGYTF
CDR3 DNA: TGTGCCAGCAGTGCAGGGACAGGGGTTCGTGGCTACACCTTC

J gene: TRBJ1-4
D gene: -
V gene: TRBV10-3
clone size: many
CDR3 protein: CAIGDSSGEKLFF
CDR3 DNA: TGTGCCATCGGAGATAGTAGCGGGGAAAAACTGTTTTTT

J gene: TRBJ1-3
D gene: -
V gene: TRBV15
clone size: once
CDR3 protein: CATSRDTGTLGNTIYF
CDR3 DNA: TGTGCCACCAGCAGAGATACGGGGACTCTCGGAAACACCATATATTTT

J gene: TRBJ1-1
D gene: -
V gene: TRBV7-2
clone size: -
CDR3 protein: CASSFRMGSTEAFF
CDR3 DNA: TGTGCCAGCAGCTTTCGGATGGGGAGCACTGAAGCTTTCTTT

J gene: TRBJ1-5
D gene: -
V gene: TRBV16
clone size: once
CDR3 protein: CASSSDGGAGQPQHF
CDR3 DNA: TGTGCCAGCAGCTCAGACGGGGGGGCAGGTCAGCCCCAGCATTTT

J gene: TRBJ2-4
D gene: TRBD2
V gene: TRBV7-2
clone size: -
CDR3 protein: CASTYRGSRGGDKNIQYF
CDR3 DNA: TGTGCCAGCACCTATCGGGGATCGCGGGGAGGGGACAAAAACATTCAGTACTTC

J gene: TRBJ2-2
D gene: -
V gene: TRBV5-1
clone size: -
CDR3 protein: CASSHGTSYTGELFF
CDR3 DNA: TGCGCCAGCAGCCATGGGACATCTTATACCGGGGAGCTGTTTTTT

J gene: TRBJ2-7
D gene: TRBD1
V gene: TRBV7-6
clone size: -
CDR3 protein: CASSPGQTVYEQYF
CDR3 DNA: TGTGCCAGCAGCCCGGGACAGACAGTCTACGAGCAGTACTTC

J gene: TRBJ1-2
D gene: TRBD1
V gene: TRBV7-9
clone size: -
CDR3 protein: CASSDRGLRGYTF
CDR3 DNA: TGTGCCAGCAGCGACAGGGGGTTGCGAGGCTACACCTTC

J gene: TRBJ2-3
D gene: TRBD2
V gene: TRBV7-6
clone size: -
CDR3 protein: CASSLRTSGHTDTQYF
CDR3 DNA: TGTGCCAGCAGCCTCAGGACTAGCGGGCACACAGATACGCAGTATTTT

J gene: TRBJ2-5
D gene: -
V gene: TRBV7-9
clone size: -
CDR3 protein: CASSIRDSETQYF
CDR3 DNA: TGTGCCAGCAGCATTCGGGACTCCGAGACCCAGTACTTC

J gene: TRBJ1-3
D gene: TRBD1
V gene: TRBV11-3
clone size: -
CDR3 protein: CASSSPRQGYGNTIYF
CDR3 DNA: TGTGCCAGCAGCTCACCCAGACAGGGATACGGAAACACCATATATTTT

J gene: TRBJ2-7
D gene: TRBD2
V gene: TRBV27
clone size: few
CDR3 protein: CASSFKGLAGLYEQYF
CDR3 DNA: TGTGCCAGCAGTTTTAAAGGACTAGCGGGGCTCTACGAGCAGTACTTC

J gene: TRBJ1-6
D gene: TRBD1
V gene: TRBV2
clone size: -
CDR3 protein: CASSARTGTNSPLHF
CDR3 DNA: TGTGCCAGCAGTGCCAGGACAGGAACTAATTCACCCCTCCACTTT

J gene: TRBJ2-7
D gene: TRBD2
V gene: TRBV27
clone size: -
CDR3 protein: CASSFFRGGFYEQYF
CDR3 DNA: TGTGCCAGCAGTTTTTTTCGCGGGGGATTCTACGAGCAGTACTTC

J gene: TRBJ1-5
D gene: -
V gene: TRBV29-1
clone size: -
CDR3 protein: CSVSLGVNQPQHF
CDR3 DNA: TGCAGCGTCTCCTTAGGGGTCAATCAGCCCCAGCATTTT

J gene: TRBJ2-3
D gene: -
V gene: TRBV29-1
clone size: once
CDR3 protein: CSVPVAVSTDTQYF
CDR3 DNA: TGCAGCGTACCGGTCGCGGTAAGCACAGATACGCAGTATTTT

J gene: TRBJ1-3
D gene: -
V gene: TRBV10-3
clone size: -
CDR3 protein: CAISETTGDTSGNTIYF
CDR3 DNA: TGTGCCATCAGTGAGACAACGGGGGATACCTCTGGAAACACCATATATTTT

J gene: TRBJ2-1
D gene: -
V gene: TRBV3-1/TRBV3-2
clone size: -
CDR3 protein: CASSQLAQNNEQFF
CDR3 DNA: TGTGCCAGCAGCCAGCTAGCGCAAAACAATGAGCAGTTCTTC

J gene: TRBJ2-1
D gene: TRBD2
V gene: TRBV9
clone size: -
CDR3 protein: CASSTRLAGDEQFF
CDR3 DNA: TGTGCCAGCAGCACCAGACTAGCGGGGGATGAGCAGTTCTTC

J gene: TRBJ2-3
D gene: TRBD2
V gene: TRBV7-3
clone size: -
CDR3 protein: CASSLGLAGPSDTQYF
CDR3 DNA: TGTGCCAGCAGCTTAGGACTAGCGGGGCCCTCAGATACGCAGTATTTT

J gene: TRBJ2-1
D gene: TRBD2
V gene: TRBV7-6
clone size: -
CDR3 protein: CASSPGLAAIGQQFF
CDR3 DNA: TGTGCCAGCAGCCCGGGACTAGCGGCGATCGGCCAGCAGTTCTTC

J gene: TRBJ1-2
D gene: -
V gene: TRBV10-3
clone size: -
CDR3 protein: CAISETGTPREVGYGYTF
CDR3 DNA: TGTGCCATCAGTGAGACCGGGACACCGCGAGAGGTGGGCTATGGCTACACCTTC

J gene: TRBJ2-1
D gene: -
V gene: TRBV10-3
clone size: -
CDR3 protein: CAISGGQQGTHYNEQFF
CDR3 DNA: TGTGCCATCAGTGGAGGCCAACAGGGAACCCATTACAATGAGCAGTTCTTC

J gene: TRBJ1-5
D gene: -
V gene: TRBV10-1
clone size: -
CDR3 protein: CASSEGRGPQHF
CDR3 DNA: TGCGCCAGCAGTGAGGGACGGGGGCCCCAGCATTTT

J gene: TRBJ2-5
D gene: TRBD2
V gene: TRBV18
clone size: -
CDR3 protein: CASSSNAVAGRETQYF
CDR3 DNA: TGTGCCAGCTCATCCAACGCGGTAGCGGGGCGGGAGACCCAGTACTTC

J gene: TRBJ1-1
D gene: -
V gene: TRBV12-5
clone size: -
CDR3 protein: CASGSGGSMNTEAFF
CDR3 DNA: TGTGCTAGTGGTTCCGGGGGGTCCATGAACACTGAAGCTTTCTTT

J gene: TRBJ1-5
D gene: TRBD1
V gene: TRBV4-2
clone size: once
CDR3 protein: CASSQVGTGLNQPQHF
CDR3 DNA: TGTGCCAGCAGCCAAGTGGGGACAGGACTCAATCAGCCCCAGCATTTT

J gene: TRBJ2-7
D gene: -
V gene: TRBV19
clone size: few
CDR3 protein: CASSNYYEQYF
CDR3 DNA: TGTGCCAGTAGTAACTACTACGAGCAGTACTTC

J gene: TRBJ2-3
D gene: TRBD2
V gene: TRBV3-1/TRBV3-2
clone size: -
CDR3 protein: CASGGLAADTQYF
CDR3 DNA: TGTGCCAGCGGGGGACTAGCCGCAGATACGCAGTATTTT

J gene: TRBJ1-2
D gene: -
V gene: TRBV7-9
clone size: -
CDR3 protein: CASSLGPGQGYTF
CDR3 DNA: TGTGCCAGCAGCTTAGGGCCAGGTCAAGGCTACACCTTC

J gene: TRBJ1-1
D gene: -
V gene: TRBV6-2/TRBV6-3
clone size: once
CDR3 protein: CASSFRTANTEAFF
CDR3 DNA: TGTGCCAGCAGTTTCCGGACAGCGAACACTGAAGCTTTCTTT

J gene: TRBJ1-1
D gene: -
V gene: TRBV11-1
clone size: -
CDR3 protein: CASSLAVTGNTEAFF
CDR3 DNA: TGTGCCAGCAGCTTAGCGGTGACAGGGAACACTGAAGCTTTCTTT